The 25 T cell receptor beta chains below were found in one sample sequenced in a study of molecular identifiers for immune sequencing clone quantification. One entry per CDR3 protein, called by TCRdb with MiXCR from the PCR reads. The sample lists 90,000 to 120,000 distinct CDR3 sequences; approximately 40% were seen once. Source material: naive CD8+ T cells from blood, with Jurkat cell RNA spiked in. Noted subset: FACS-sorted CD8+CD4-CCR7+CD45RA+ naive T cells. The receptors originated from a human donor in good health. Some libraries in this study had Jurkat cell RNA spiked in.

A word on this clonotype: This could be a read error, since a much larger clone is one nucleotide away. The V gene is TRBV7-2, the J gene TRBJ2-7; 7 bases match TRBD2. The ends lost 1 base at V and 3 bases at J; junction bases unmatched: 6. CDR1 and CDR2 (germline): SGHTA, FQGNSA. The CDR3 is 15 residues long. The DNA for the CDR3 is TGTGCCAGCAGCTTAGTGACTGGCGGGAGCTACGAGCAGTACTTC. Translating gives CASSLVTGGSYEQYF.

The gene calls are TRBV9 and TRBJ2-3; the D gene is possibly TRBD2 (6 bases). V was pared by 1 base and J by 8 bases, with 14 bases between. This CDR3 spans 14 amino acids. Looked up from germline, CDR1 is SGDLS and CDR2 is YYNGEE. CDR3: CASSVQGPGGTQYF. CDR3 nucleotides: TGTGCCAGCAGCGTACAAGGCCCCGGGGGTACGCAGTATTTT.

This chain joins TRBV7-9 and TRBJ2-7, with 10 bases matching TRBD2. CDR3 size: 14 residues. Losses at the gene ends were 4 bases for V and 4 bases for J; bases not matched to a gene: 4. Germline V gene data show CDR1 as SEHNR and CDR2 as FQNEAQ (reference sequence). DNA of the CDR3: TGTGCCAGCAGCTCCGGACTAGCGGAATACGAGCAGTACTTC. It specifies CASSSGLAEYEQYF.

This clonotype has a handful of counts. V is TRBV6-6 and J is TRBJ2-7; D possibly uses TRBD1 or TRBD2 (6 bases each). CDR1 and CDR2 from the germline V gene are MNHNY and SVGAGI (reference sequence). V lost 0 bases and J lost 3, with 12 bases in between. The CDR3 is made up of 15 amino acids. Written as DNA, the CDR3 is TGTGCCAGCAGTTACTCGGGGGCGGGGAGCTACGAGCAGTACTTC. Protein product: CASSYSGAGSYEQYF.

In this sample, this clonotype turned up a few times. The chain couples TRBV4-2 to TRBJ2-2; 7 nucleotides align to TRBD2. This CDR3 is 17 amino acids long. Germline CDR1 LGHNA, CDR2 YNFKEQ. J lost 2 bases, V lost 0 bases, and 6 bases had no gene match. CDR3 amino acids: CASSQERERVNTGELFF. CDR3 sequence (DNA): TGTGCCAGCAGCCAAGAGCGGGAGCGGGTCAACACCGGGGAGCTGTTTTTT.

Worth noting for this clonotype: This may be a read error, as it is one base from a much larger clone. This chain links TRBV29-1 with TRBJ2-3; the D call may be TRBD1 or TRBD2 (5 bases each). CDR3 size: 16 residues. Germline V gene lookup returns CDR1 SQVTM and CDR2 ANQGSEA. The V gene lost 7 bases and the J gene lost 0 bases, with 20 bases spanning the gap. In DNA, the CDR3 is TGCAGCGCGAGGGACCCACCACCGAATAGCACAGATACGCAGTATTTT. It encodes CSARDPPPNSTDTQYF.

For this clonotype: A junction end diverges from the germline sequence, so it may reflect a read error. The chain carries TRBV5-1 and TRBJ2-7; D may be TRBD1 (6 bases). CDR1 SGHRS and CDR2 YFSETQ come from the germline V gene. The CDR3 is 18 residues long. The CDR3 sequence: CASRLAASGPGATNEQYF. In DNA form, the CDR3 reads TGCGCCAGCCGCTTGGCTGCGTCCGGGCCAGGGGCCACCAACGAGCAGTACTTC.

This clonotype was detected ten times or more. The chain joins TRBV6-6 to TRBJ2-7; D gene ambiguous. V was trimmed by 4 bases and J by 5 bases, leaving 6 bases between them. The CDR3 loop spans 11 amino acids. The germline gives CDR1 MNHNY, CDR2 SVGAGI (reference sequence). The CDR3 protein is CASSSPDEQYF. DNA of the CDR3: TGTGCCAGCAGTTCCCCCGACGAGCAGTACTTC.

The chain carries TRBV4-3 and TRBJ1-1; D is unclear. V gave up 2 bases and J gave up 5 bases, with 15 bases separating them. The germline gives CDR1 LGHNA, CDR2 YSLEER. This CDR3 comprises 15 residues. The CDR3 region is CASSQQTSAGTEAFF. In DNA, the CDR3 is TGCGCCAGCAGCCAACAGACTTCTGCGGGGACTGAAGCTTTCTTT.

This rearrangement joins TRBV7-2 to TRBJ2-7; 9 bases match TRBD2. The trim removed 3 bases at V and 6 bases at J, leaving 9 bases unmatched. The CDR3 has 15 amino acids. CDR1 and CDR2 from the germline V gene are SGHTA and FQGNSA. As DNA, the CDR3 is TGTGCCAGCAGCTTTTTTGAGACTAGCGGATTCGAGCAGTACTTC. This codes for CASSFFETSGFEQYF.

This sequence joins TRBV2 and TRBJ2-3, with 7 bases identical to TRBD2. The V and J ends lost 2 bases and 4 bases, in that order; junction bases with no gene match: 9. The germline V gene encodes CDR1 SNHLY and CDR2 FYNNEI. The CDR3 extends over 16 amino acids. The CDR3 DNA follows: TGTGCCAGCAGTGAACCCTTCCAAGCGGGGTCAGATACGCAGTATTTT. Protein sequence: CASSEPFQAGSDTQYF.

Many counts were recorded for this clonotype. The CDR3 protein is CASSEVSGDYEQYF. CDR3 nucleotide sequence: TGTGCCAGCAGCGAAGTATCGGGGGACTACGAGCAGTACTTC. The rearrangement joins TRBV28 to TRBJ2-7; TRBD2 might be the D (6 bases). The length of the CDR3 is 14 residues. Trimming took 6 bases from V and 3 from J, leaving 15 bases between them. In germline, CDR1 is MDHEN, CDR2 SYDVKM.

The CDR3 region has the DNA TGTGCCTCCAAAGGGACAAACTACGAGCAGTACTTC. Translated: CASKGTNYEQYF. This sequence joins TRBV10-3 and TRBJ2-7; maybe TRBD1 (6 bases). Trimming removed 11 bases from V and 3 bases from J, with 14 bases in between. Germline-derived CDR1 and CDR2 are ENHRY and SYGVKD. The CDR3 loop spans 12 amino acids.

This clonotype was counted only a few times. V and J are TRBV6-5 and TRBJ2-7; no reliable D call. Germline V CDR1 and CDR2: MNHEY, SVGAGI. The V end was cut by 8 bases, the J end by 2 bases, with 13 bases between. The CDR3 sequence is 13 residues long. CDR3 sequence: CASSPHMTYEQYF. CDR3 nucleotide sequence: TGTGCCAGCTCCCCACATATGACCTACGAGCAGTACTTC.

The CDR3 here is CASPADPGPTDTQYF. The CDR3, as DNA: TGTGCCAGTCCCGCCGACCCTGGCCCCACAGATACGCAGTATTTT. The V gene is TRBV19, the J gene TRBJ2-3; unclear D gene. Germline V gene sequence: CDR1 LNHDA, CDR2 SQIVND (reference sequence). Trimming removed 8 bases from V and 2 bases from J, with 17 bases in between. CDR3 length: 15 amino acids. Drawing the rest from reference TRBV19 and TRBJ2-3, the complete variable domain is DGGITQSPKYLFRKEGQNVTLSCEQNLNHDAMYWYRQDPGQGLRLIYYSQIVNDFQKGDIAEGYSVSREKKESFPLTVTSAQKNPTAFYLCASPADPGPTDTQYFGPGTRLTVL.

The V call is TRBV19, the J call TRBJ2-7; the D gene is possibly TRBD2 (6 bases). This CDR3 has 13 residues. V lost 4 bases, J lost 3 bases, and 10 bases lay in between. Germline V gives CDR1 LNHDA, CDR2 SQIVND (reference sequence). The CDR3 bases are TGTGCCAGTAGTAAAGGGACTCTCTACGAGCAGTACTTC. It codes for CASSKGTLYEQYF. The full variable domain, in which reference TRBV19 and TRBJ2-7 provide the parts outside the CDR3, is DGGITQSPKYLFRKEGQNVTLSCEQNLNHDAMYWYRQDPGQGLRLIYYSQIVNDFQKGDIAEGYSVSREKKESFPLTVTSAQKNPTAFYLCASSKGTLYEQYFGPGTRLTVT.

Concerning this clonotype itself: One end of the junction is discordant with germline, which a read error may explain. The V gene is TRBV11-2, the J gene TRBJ2-3; no clear D. This CDR3 spans 13 amino acids. The germline V gene has CDR1 SGHAT and CDR2 FQNNGV. CDR3 DNA sequence: TGTGCCAGCAGCGCCCCTCGCACAGATTCGCAGTATTTT. Its translation: CASSAPRTDSQYF.

This clonotype was detected a few times. V and J are TRBV4-3 and TRBJ2-7; 8 positions agree with TRBD2. Germline V gene lookup returns CDR1 LGHNA and CDR2 YSLEER. The V and J ends lost 1 base and 3 bases, in that order; junction bases with no gene match: 5. The CDR3 has 15 residues. The CDR3 DNA follows: TGCGCCAGCAGCCAAGGTAGCGGGACTGACTACGAGCAGTACTTC. Amino acid sequence: CASSQGSGTDYEQYF.

In nucleotides, the CDR3 is TGTGCCAGCAGTTTTGGCGGGAATAACAATGAGCAGTTCTTC. It encodes CASSFGGNNNEQFF. V gene TRBV27 combines with J gene TRBJ2-1; D might be TRBD2 (6 bases). This CDR3 is 14 amino acids long. V lost 3 bases and J 5 bases, leaving 11 bases between the germline ends. The germline V gene has CDR1 MNHEY and CDR2 SMNVEV (reference sequence).

The gene calls are TRBV13 and TRBJ2-3, with 7 bases that match TRBD1. V lost 5 bases and J lost 0; bases outside the gene matches: 5. Germline V lookup: CDR1 PRHDT, CDR2 FYEKMQ (reference sequence). This CDR3 comprises 15 residues. The CDR3 bases are TGTGCCAGCAGCCCCGACAGGGTTAGCACAGATACGCAGTATTTT. Protein sequence: CASSPDRVSTDTQYF. The variable domain in full, with the rest retrieved from reference TRBV13 and TRBJ2-3, is AAGVIQSPRHLIKEKRETATLKCYPIPRHDTVYWYQQGPGQDPQFLISFYEKMQSDKGSIPDRFSAQQFSDYHSELNMSSLELGDSALYFCASSPDRVSTDTQYFGPGTRLTVL.

Notes on this clonotype: This sequence may be a read error, since a much larger clone differs from it by one base. The chain is built from TRBV29-1 and TRBJ1-1; a weak D match, TRBD1 (5 bases). CDR1 and CDR2 (germline): SQVTM, ANQGSEA. The CDR3 contains 11 residues. The CDR3 DNA reads TGCGGCGTTGGACACAACACTGAAGCTTTCTTT. Translation: CGVGHNTEAFF.

Regarding this clonotype: The junction and the germline gene differ at one end; a read error may be behind it. The chain couples TRBV20-1 to TRBJ1-1; weak D call: TRBD1 (5 bases). The CDR3 sequence is 14 residues long. CDR1 is DFQATT, CDR2 SNEGSKA, per germline (reference sequence). The CDR3 spells CSARDLTANAEAFF. Written as DNA, the CDR3 is TGCAGTGCTAGAGATTTGACAGCGAACGCTGAAGCTTTCTTT.

J is TRBJ2-3 and V is TRBV9, with a possible D match to TRBD1 (6 bases). V lost 0 bases and J 0 bases, leaving 11 bases between the germline ends. Germline V gives CDR1 SGDLS, CDR2 YYNGEE. This CDR3 region has 16 residues. CDR3 protein: CASSVEQGWSTDTQYF. In DNA form, the CDR3 reads TGTGCCAGCAGCGTAGAACAGGGATGGAGCACAGATACGCAGTATTTT.

About this clonotype: One base away lies a much larger clone, so this may be a sequencing read error. The chain recombines TRBV6-6 with TRBJ2-5; possibly TRBD1 for D (6 bases). The germline CDR1 and CDR2 sequences are MNHNY and SVGAGI (reference sequence). The CDR3 length is 13 residues. The CDR3: CVSSPYREETQYF. CDR3 DNA: TGTGTCAGCAGCCCTTACAGGGAAGAGACCCAGTACTTC.

This clonotype was counted only a few times. This chain uses TRBV7-9 with TRBJ1-1; no firm D call. The CDR3 is made up of 15 amino acids. CDR1 SEHNR and CDR2 FQNEAQ come from the germline V gene (reference sequence). Trimming left V 0 bases short and J 4 bases short, with 12 bases between. CDR3 protein: CASSLATASSTEAFF. CDR3 in DNA: TGTGCCAGCAGCTTAGCTACAGCCTCGAGCACTGAAGCTTTCTTT. The full variable domain, completed using reference TRBV7-9 and TRBJ1-1, is DTGVSQNPRHKITKRGQNVTFRCDPISEHNRLYWYRQTLGQGPEFLTYFQNEAQLEKSRLLSDRFSAERPKGSFSTLEIQRTEQGDSAMYLCASSLATASSTEAFFGQGTRLTVV.